This note documents a single T cell receptor (beta chain) sequence. What this receptor recognizes is not known. Base qualities are not provided; no much larger clone lies one nucleotide away. From the cysteine through the phenylalanine, the CDR3 covers 16 amino acids. Only the CDR3 region is kept as DNA, spanning 48 bases read in frame from base 1. V loses 5 bases of germline sequence and J loses 4 bases, and the interval between the two ends is 20 bases. CDR1 and CDR2 are read off the germline V gene as SGHNT and YENEEA. This entry comes from a study of shared T cell receptors in the human thymus (dated by TCRdb to 2020 to 2023). In the study overall: The study examined how self-reactive, shared T-cell receptor alpha chains are generated in the human thymus.

Libraries were prepared through the immunoSEQ multiplex PCR assay. In its TCRdb copy, this immuneACCESS table keeps in-frame sequences only and misses some clones. Where compared with another copy, unresolved V genes explain less than half of these, and the others have no known cause. This sample is represented by 650,000 to 950,000 clones; 70% to 90% of them were singletons. Clones ranked in the top ten supply 0.0095% to 0.011% of the sample. The data also belong to a second study, concerning human thymus T cells. From that second study: Donors were immunologically healthy infants undergoing open corrective cardiac surgery for congenital heart defects in Finland. Thymus tissue was obtained as surgical resects removed during corrective cardiac surgery. Biased V and J gene segment usage appeared to be present in both thymic and peripheral blood repertoires. Highly overlapping thymic TCR repertoires among unrelated individuals were reported in the related research. TCR alpha and beta repertoires from about 8 infant thymus samples and four related peripheral blood samples were characterized in the study. Donor ages ranging from about 6 to 244 days were recorded, and more than 5 male and two female infants were included in the cohort. After being mechanically released from the tissue, thymocytes were kept at -70 degrees C in pellets of roughly 9.5-31 million cells. Genomic DNA was extracted from frozen cell pellets with a QIAsymphony instrument. The immunoSEQ multiplex PCR assay was used to amplify the TCRB and TCRAD loci from a standardized quantity of quality-controlled genomic DNA. The amplicons spanned the V(D)J region and were long enough to cover the CDR3 and allow V and J genes to be identified. The amplicons were sequenced on an Illumina platform via the commercial immunoSEQ service. Primer bias and sequencing errors were corrected as previously described, and TCRAD and TCRB were defined on the basis of the IMGT database. immunoSEQ Analyzer 3.0 and VDJTools were used for repertoire analysis, which covered basic statistics, V/J segment usage, diversity estimates, rarefaction and pairwise overlap. Chao1, ChaoE, Efron-Thisted, Shannon and inverse Simpson indices were used to estimate diversity, which was also estimated on datasets down-sampled to the smallest sample. Repertoire overlap was assessed by strict matching of CDR3 nucleotide sequence, V gene and J gene, and clustering was done by Jaccard-based multidimensional scaling. On average, about 730,000 unique TCRB clonotypes were obtained from thymus samples, compared with 75,000 to 90,000 from blood samples.

This receptor was obtained from a girl under three years old with a congenital heart defect. Donor details come from another sample of the same person, matched by shared clones. Recombination joined TRBV11-3 with TRBJ1-1; the D gene is perhaps TRBD1, from 6 matching bases. Sequenced input: thymocytes. The DNA reads TGTGCCAGCAGCCCAGGAGGAACAGGGTCGACCACTGAAGCTTTCTTT. Protein translation: CASSPGGTGSTTEAFF. With all but the CDR3 taken from the reference TRBV11-3 and TRBJ1-1 genes, the full variable domain is: EAGVVQSPRYKIIEKKQPVAFWCNPISGHNTLYWYLQNLGQGPELLIRYENEEAVDDSQLPKDRFSAERLKGVDSTLKIQPAELGDSAVYLCASSPGGTGSTTEAFFGQGTRLTVV.